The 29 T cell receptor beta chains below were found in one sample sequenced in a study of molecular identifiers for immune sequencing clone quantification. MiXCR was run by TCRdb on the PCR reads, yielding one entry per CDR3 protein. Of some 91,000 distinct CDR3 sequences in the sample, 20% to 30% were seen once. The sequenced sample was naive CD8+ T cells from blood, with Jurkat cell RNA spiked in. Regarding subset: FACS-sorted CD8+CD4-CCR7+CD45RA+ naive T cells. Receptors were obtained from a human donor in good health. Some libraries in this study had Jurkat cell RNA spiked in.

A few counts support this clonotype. CDR3: CATSDEGQGPDEQYF. The CDR3 coding sequence is TGTGCCACCAGTGACGAGGGACAGGGTCCCGACGAGCAGTACTTC. The rearrangement links TRBV24-1 to TRBJ2-7, with 9 bases lining up with TRBD1. CDR3 length equals 15 residues. Germline V gene data show CDR1 as KGHDR and CDR2 as SFDVKD. Unmatched junction bases numbered 8, after V lost 4 bases and J lost 5 bases.

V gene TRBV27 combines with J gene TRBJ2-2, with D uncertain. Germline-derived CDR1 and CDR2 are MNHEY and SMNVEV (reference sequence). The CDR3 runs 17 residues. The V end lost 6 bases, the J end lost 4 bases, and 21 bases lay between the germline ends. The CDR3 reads CASRGGLTSLGTGELFF. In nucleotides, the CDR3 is TGTGCCAGCAGGGGTGGGCTGACCTCATTAGGCACCGGGGAGCTGTTTTTT.

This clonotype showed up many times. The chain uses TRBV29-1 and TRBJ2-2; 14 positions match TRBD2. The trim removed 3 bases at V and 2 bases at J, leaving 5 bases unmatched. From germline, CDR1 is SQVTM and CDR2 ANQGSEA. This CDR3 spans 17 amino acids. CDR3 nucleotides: TGCAGCGTTGAGTGGGGGACTAGCGGGGGAAACACCGGGGAGCTGTTTTTT. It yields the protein CSVEWGTSGGNTGELFF.

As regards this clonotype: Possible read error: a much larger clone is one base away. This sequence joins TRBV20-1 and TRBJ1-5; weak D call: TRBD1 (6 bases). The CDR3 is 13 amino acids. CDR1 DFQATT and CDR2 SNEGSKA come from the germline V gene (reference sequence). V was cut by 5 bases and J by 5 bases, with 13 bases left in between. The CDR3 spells CSAAQGDYQPQHF. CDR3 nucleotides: TGCAGTGCTGCACAGGGAGATTATCAGCCCCAGCATTTT.

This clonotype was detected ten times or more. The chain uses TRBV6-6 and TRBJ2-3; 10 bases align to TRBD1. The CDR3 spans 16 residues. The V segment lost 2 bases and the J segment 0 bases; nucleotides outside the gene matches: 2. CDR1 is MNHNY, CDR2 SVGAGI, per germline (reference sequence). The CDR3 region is CASSYPDRGSTDTQYF. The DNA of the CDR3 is TGTGCCAGCAGTTACCCGGACAGGGGGAGCACAGATACGCAGTATTTT.

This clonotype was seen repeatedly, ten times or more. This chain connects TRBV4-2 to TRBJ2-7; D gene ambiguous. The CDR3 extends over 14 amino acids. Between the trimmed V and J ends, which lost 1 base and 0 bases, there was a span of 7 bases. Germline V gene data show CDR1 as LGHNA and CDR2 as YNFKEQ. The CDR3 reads CASSQVLSSYEQYF. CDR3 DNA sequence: TGTGCCAGCAGCCAAGTATTAAGCTCCTACGAGCAGTACTTC.

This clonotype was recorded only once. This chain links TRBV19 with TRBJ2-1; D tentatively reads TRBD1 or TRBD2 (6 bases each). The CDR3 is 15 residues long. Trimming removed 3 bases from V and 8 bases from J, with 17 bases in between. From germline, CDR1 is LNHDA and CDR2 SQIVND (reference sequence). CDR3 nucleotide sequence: TGTGCCAGTAGTATTGCCGGGGGCGCGATATATGAGCAGTTCTTC. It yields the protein CASSIAGGAIYEQFF.

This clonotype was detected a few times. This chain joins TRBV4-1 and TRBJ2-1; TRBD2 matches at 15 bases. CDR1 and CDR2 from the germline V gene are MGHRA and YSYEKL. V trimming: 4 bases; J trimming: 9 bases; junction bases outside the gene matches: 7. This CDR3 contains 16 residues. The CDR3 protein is CASSPWTSGGEGEQFF. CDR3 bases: TGCGCCAGCAGCCCCTGGACTAGCGGGGGGGAGGGTGAGCAGTTCTTC.

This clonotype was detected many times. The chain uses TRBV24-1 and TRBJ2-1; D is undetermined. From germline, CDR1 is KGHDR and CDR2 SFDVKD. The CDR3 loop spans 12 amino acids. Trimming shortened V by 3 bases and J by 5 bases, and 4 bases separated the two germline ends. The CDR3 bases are TGTGCCACCAGTGATGGGGACAATGAGCAGTTCTTC. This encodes CATSDGDNEQFF.

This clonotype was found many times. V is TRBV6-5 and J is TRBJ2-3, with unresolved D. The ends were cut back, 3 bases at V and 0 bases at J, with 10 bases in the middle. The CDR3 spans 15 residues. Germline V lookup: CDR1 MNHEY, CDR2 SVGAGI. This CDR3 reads CASSYRISSTDTQYF. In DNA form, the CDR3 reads TGTGCCAGCAGTTATCGCATCAGCAGCACAGATACGCAGTATTTT.

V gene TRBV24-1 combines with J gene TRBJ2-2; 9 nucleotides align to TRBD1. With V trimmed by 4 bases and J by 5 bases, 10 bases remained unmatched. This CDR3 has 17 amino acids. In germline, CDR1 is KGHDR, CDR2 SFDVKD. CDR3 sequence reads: CATSEPGTGSSTGELFF. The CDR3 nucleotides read TGTGCCACCAGTGAGCCGGGGACAGGGTCATCAACCGGGGAGCTGTTTTTT.

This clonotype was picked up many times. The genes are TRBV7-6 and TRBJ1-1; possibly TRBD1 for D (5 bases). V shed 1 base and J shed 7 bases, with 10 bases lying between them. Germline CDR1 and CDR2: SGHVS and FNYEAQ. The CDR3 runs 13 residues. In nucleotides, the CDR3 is TGTGCCAGCAGCTTAGGTGGGGCATTTGAAGCTTTCTTT. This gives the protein CASSLGGAFEAFF.

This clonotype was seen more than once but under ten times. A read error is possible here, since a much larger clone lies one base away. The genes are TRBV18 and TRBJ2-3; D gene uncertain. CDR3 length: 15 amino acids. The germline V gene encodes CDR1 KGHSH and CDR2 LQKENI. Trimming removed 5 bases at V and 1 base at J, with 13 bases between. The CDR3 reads CASSGQPKRTDTQYF. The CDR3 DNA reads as TGTGCCAGCTCAGGGCAGCCAAAACGCACAGATACGCAGTATTTT.

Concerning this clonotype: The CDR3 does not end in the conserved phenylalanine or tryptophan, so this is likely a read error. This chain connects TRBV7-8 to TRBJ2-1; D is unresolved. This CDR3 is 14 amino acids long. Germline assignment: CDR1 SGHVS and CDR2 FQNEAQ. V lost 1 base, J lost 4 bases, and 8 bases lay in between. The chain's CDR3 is CASSLVFLYNEQFS. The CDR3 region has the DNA TGTGCCAGCAGCTTAGTTTTTCTTTACAATGAGCAGTTCTCC.

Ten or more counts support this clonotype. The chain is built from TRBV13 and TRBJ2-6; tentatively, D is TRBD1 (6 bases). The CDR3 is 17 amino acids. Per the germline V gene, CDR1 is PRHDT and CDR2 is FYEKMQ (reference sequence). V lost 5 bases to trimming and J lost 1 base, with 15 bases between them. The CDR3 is CASSPRQGNSGANVLTF. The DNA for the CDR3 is TGTGCCAGCAGCCCCAGGCAGGGGAATTCTGGGGCCAACGTCCTGACTTTC.

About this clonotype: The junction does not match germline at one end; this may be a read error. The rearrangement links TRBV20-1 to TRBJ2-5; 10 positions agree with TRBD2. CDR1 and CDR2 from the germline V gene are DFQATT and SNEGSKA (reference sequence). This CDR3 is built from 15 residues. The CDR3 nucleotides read TGCAGTGCTCAAGCCCTAGCGGGAGAGCAAGAGCCCCAGTACTTC. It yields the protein CSAQALAGEQEPQYF.

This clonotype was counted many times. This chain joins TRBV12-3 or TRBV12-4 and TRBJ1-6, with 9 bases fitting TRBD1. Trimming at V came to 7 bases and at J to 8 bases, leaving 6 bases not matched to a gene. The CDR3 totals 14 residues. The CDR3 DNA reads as TGTGCCAGCACTACCGGGACAGGGTATTCACCCCTCCACTTT. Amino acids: CASTTGTGYSPLHF.

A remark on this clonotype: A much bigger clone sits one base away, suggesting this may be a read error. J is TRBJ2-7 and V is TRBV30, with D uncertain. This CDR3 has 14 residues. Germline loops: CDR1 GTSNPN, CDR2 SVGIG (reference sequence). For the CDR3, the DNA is TGTGCCTGGAGTGTGGGGTTGAGCTCCTACAAGCAGTACTTC. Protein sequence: CAWSVGLSSYKQYF.

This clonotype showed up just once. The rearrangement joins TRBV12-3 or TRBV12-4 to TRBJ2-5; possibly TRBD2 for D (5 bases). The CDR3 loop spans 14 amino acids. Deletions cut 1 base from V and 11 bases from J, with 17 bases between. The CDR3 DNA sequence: TGTGCCAGCAGTTTAGTATCCCCTAGCATAACGCAGTACTTC. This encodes CASSLVSPSITQYF.

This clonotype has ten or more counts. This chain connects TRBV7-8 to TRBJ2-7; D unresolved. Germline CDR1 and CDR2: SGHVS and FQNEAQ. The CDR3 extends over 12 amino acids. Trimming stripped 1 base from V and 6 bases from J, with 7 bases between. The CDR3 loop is CASSLDNPEQYF. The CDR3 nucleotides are TGTGCCAGCAGCTTAGATAACCCCGAGCAGTACTTC.

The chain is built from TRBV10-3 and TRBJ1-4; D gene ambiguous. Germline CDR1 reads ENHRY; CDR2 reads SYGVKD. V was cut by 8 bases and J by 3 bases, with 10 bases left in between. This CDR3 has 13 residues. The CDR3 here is CAISEGSNEKLFF. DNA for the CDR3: TGTGCCATCTCAGAGGGATCTAATGAAAAACTGTTTTTT.

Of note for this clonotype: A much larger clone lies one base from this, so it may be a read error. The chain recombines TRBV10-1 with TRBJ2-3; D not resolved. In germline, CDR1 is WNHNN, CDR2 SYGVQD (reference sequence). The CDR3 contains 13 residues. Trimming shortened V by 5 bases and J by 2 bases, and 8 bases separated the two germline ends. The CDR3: CASSSTPTDTQYF. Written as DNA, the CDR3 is TGCGCCAGCAGTTCTACGCCCACAGATACGCAGTATTTT.

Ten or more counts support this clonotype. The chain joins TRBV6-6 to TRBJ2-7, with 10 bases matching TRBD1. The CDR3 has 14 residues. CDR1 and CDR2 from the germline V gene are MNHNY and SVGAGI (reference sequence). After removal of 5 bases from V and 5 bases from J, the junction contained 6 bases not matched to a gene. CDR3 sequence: CASSEGQGSDEQYF. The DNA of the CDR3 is TGTGCCAGCAGTGAGGGACAGGGGAGCGACGAGCAGTACTTC.

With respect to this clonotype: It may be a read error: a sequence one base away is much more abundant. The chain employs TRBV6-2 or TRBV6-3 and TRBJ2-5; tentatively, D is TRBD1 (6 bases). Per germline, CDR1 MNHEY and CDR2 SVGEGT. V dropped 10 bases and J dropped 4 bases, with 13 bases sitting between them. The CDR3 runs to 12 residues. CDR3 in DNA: TGTGCCAACGTGGGGGCGGCAGAGACCCAGTACTTC. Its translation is CANVGAAETQYF.

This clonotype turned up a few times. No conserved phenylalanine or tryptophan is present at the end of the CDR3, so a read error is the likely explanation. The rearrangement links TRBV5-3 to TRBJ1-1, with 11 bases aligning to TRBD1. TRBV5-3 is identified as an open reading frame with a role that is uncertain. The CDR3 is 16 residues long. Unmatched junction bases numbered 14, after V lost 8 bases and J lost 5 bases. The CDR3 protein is CASSQTDRGLETEAFS. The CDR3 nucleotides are TGTGCCAGCAGCCAAACGGACAGGGGGCTTGAGACTGAAGCTTTCTCT.

In nucleotides, the CDR3 is TGTGCCAGCAGCCTGCGGACAGGGCCAACCTACAATGAGCAGTTCTTC. Translated, it gives CASSLRTGPTYNEQFF. V gene TRBV7-9 combines with J gene TRBJ2-1, with 8 bases identical to TRBD1. Germline-derived CDR1 and CDR2 are SEHNR and FQNEAQ (reference sequence). J gave up 2 bases and V 5 bases, and 8 bases lay outside the gene matches. This CDR3 region has 16 residues. Full variable domain (outside the CDR3, taken from reference TRBV7-9 and TRBJ2-1): DTGVSQNPRHKITKRGQNVTFRCDPISEHNRLYWYRQTLGQGPEFLTYFQNEAQLEKSRLLSDRFSAERPKGSFSTLEIQRTEQGDSAMYLCASSLRTGPTYNEQFFGPGTRLTVL.

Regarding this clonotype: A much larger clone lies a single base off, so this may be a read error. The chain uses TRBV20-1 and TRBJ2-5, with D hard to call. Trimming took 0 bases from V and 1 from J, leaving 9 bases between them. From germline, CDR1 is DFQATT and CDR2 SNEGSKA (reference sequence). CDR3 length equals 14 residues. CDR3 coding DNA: TGCAGTGCTAGAGATTTAAGAGGCCAAGAGACCCAGTACTTC. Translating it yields CSARDLRGQETQYF.

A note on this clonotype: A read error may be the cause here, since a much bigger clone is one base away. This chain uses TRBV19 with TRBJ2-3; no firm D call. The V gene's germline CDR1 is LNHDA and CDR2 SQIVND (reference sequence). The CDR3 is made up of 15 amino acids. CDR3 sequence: CASSILAGVTDTRYF. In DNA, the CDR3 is TGTGCCAGTAGTATTCTGGCAGGAGTCACAGATACGCGGTATTTT.

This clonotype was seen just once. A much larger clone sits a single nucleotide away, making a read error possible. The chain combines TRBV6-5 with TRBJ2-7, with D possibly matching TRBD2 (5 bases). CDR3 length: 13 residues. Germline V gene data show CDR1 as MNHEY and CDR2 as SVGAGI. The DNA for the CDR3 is TGTGCCGGCAGTTACGGGGTAGTCGGGGAGCAGTACTTC. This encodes CAGSYGVVGEQYF.